Below, 5 T cell receptor beta chains from the same sample are listed, as sequenced in a study of CD8+CD57+ T cells in acquired aplastic anemia. Individuals selected for sequencing had exhibited CD8+CD57+ cell expansion on flow cytometry. Genomic DNA provided the template from which TCR beta VDJ and CDR3 profiles were obtained. One entry per CDR3 protein results from TCRdb running MiXCR on the reads. This table holds 450,000 to 600,000 distinct CDR3 sequences, about a third found once. The material sequenced was sorted CD4+, CD8+, or CD8+CD57+ T cells (not recorded which) from PBMCs. Receptors were obtained from a human donor with aplastic anemia.

This rearrangement joins TRBV19 to TRBJ1-6, with TRBD1 identical over 8 bases. The ends lost 4 bases at V and 5 bases at J; junction bases unmatched: 4. This CDR3 has 15 amino acids. Germline loops: CDR1 LNHDA, CDR2 SQIVND (reference sequence). The CDR3, as DNA: TGTGCCAGTAGTAGACTGGACAGGGATAATTCACCCCTCCACTTT. Translation: CASSRLDRDNSPLHF.

There are a few counts of this clonotype. The V call is TRBV10-3, the J call TRBJ2-7, with 11 bases lining up with TRBD2. CDR1 is ENHRY, CDR2 SYGVKD, per germline. The CDR3 totals 15 residues. Unmatched junction bases numbered 14, after V lost 10 bases and J lost 6 bases. This CDR3 reads CASRDRLLAGGEQYF. CDR3 DNA sequence: TGTGCCAGCAGGGACAGGCTGCTAGCGGGAGGCGAGCAGTACTTC.

This clonotype was observed at least ten times. The rearrangement links TRBV10-3 to TRBJ2-3; 8 nucleotides line up with TRBD2. V trimming: 10 bases; J trimming: 2 bases; junction bases outside the gene matches: 5. The CDR3 contains 13 residues. Germline CDR1 is ENHRY and CDR2 is SYGVKD. The CDR3 DNA sequence: TGTGCCACTGAGCGGGGGCCCACAGATACGCAGTATTTT. Residues: CATERGPTDTQYF.

This clonotype was detected many times. The genes are TRBV19 and TRBJ1-1; TRBD1 matches at 8 bases. The germline CDR1 and CDR2 sequences are LNHDA and SQIVND (reference sequence). V lost 6 bases and J lost 2; bases outside the gene matches: 8. CDR3 size: 15 residues. The CDR3 sequence is CASSGATGANTEAFF. The CDR3 coding sequence is TGTGCCAGTAGCGGGGCGACAGGGGCAAACACTGAAGCTTTCTTT.

The V gene is TRBV20-1, the J gene TRBJ1-2; no clear D gene. V shed 3 bases and J shed 2 bases, with 10 bases lying between them. There are 13 residues in the CDR3. Germline values: CDR1 DFQATT, CDR2 SNEGSKA (reference sequence). CDR3 protein: CSASLPGNYGYTF. CDR3 bases: TGCAGTGCTAGCCTGCCCGGAAACTATGGCTACACCTTC.